A selection of T cell receptor beta chains follows, all from one sample in a study of T cell responses to AZD1222 COVID-19 vaccine. Libraries were prepared by immunoSEQ multiplex PCR; TCRdb keeps only in-frame clonotypes and omits some of them. Of about 130,000 clones listed, 90% to 95% are singletons. The specimen comprised peripheral blood, sampled 28 days after the second AZD1222 dose. Receptor source: an adult who received the AZD1222 COVID-19 vaccine. Both conserved end residues are part of each CDR3. The D gene is left open where the match is weak. Size is omitted from some rows. Given values are once, few, many or a class for expanded clones.

v_call	d_call	clone_size	j_call	cdr3_nt	cdr3_aa
TRBV19	NA	NA	TRBJ1-1	TGTGCCAGTAGTATATCGGGAGTAGCTTTCTTT	CASSISGVAFF
TRBV29-1	TRBD2	NA	TRBJ2-5	TGCAGCCTCCTCGGGGGGGGACCACAAGAGACCCAGTACTTC	CSLLGGGPQETQYF
TRBV18	NA	NA	TRBJ2-7	TGTGCCAGCTCACAAGGGGTATCACAGGTAGCCTACGAGCAGTACTTC	CASSQGVSQVAYEQYF
TRBV12-5	NA	NA	TRBJ2-3	TGTGCTAGTGGTTCCCGGCCACTCCTAGATACGCAGTATTTT	CASGSRPLLDTQYF
TRBV18	TRBD1	NA	TRBJ1-1	TGTGCCAGCTCACCTAGCCAGGGGGCGGTTCACACTGAAGCTTTCTTT	CASSPSQGAVHTEAFF
TRBV21-1	NA	NA	TRBJ1-1	TGTGCCCACGGCCCGCGGGGGCATGGTCAAGCTTTCTTT	CAHGPRGHGQAFF
TRBV5-5	NA	NA	TRBJ2-7	TGTGCCAGCAGCTTTCTGGGTTTCACCTACGAGCAGTACTTC	CASSFLGFTYEQYF
TRBV28	NA	few	TRBJ1-2	TGTGCCAGCAGTTTAGAAATAGGGGCGGACTATGGCTACACCTTC	CASSLEIGADYGYTF
TRBV12-3/TRBV12-4	NA	NA	TRBJ1-3	TGTGCCAGCAGTGACTCACCCGGAAACACCATATATTTT	CASSDSPGNTIYF
TRBV7-9	NA	NA	TRBJ2-3	TGTGCCAGCAGCGACCCCAGTTCGGCCCCCACCCTCACAGATACGCAGTATTTT	CASSDPSSAPTLTDTQYF
TRBV5-1	NA	NA	TRBJ1-1	TGCGCCAGCAGCTTCAGGGGCACCAACACTGAAGCTTTCTTT	CASSFRGTNTEAFF
TRBV10-3	TRBD1	NA	TRBJ1-2	TGTGCCATCCATGGCGGGGACAGGGGGATCGGCGGGTATGGCTACACCTTC	CAIHGGDRGIGGYGYTF
TRBV27	TRBD1	NA	TRBJ1-2	TGTGCCAGCAGTTTAAGGACAGGGGCAGACTATGGCTACACCTTC	CASSLRTGADYGYTF
TRBV10-3	NA	NA	TRBJ2-5	TGTGCCATCAGTGATAGGACAGAAGAGACCCAGTACTTC	CAISDRTEETQYF
TRBV28	NA	NA	TRBJ2-3	TGTGCCAGCAGTTTTGCCAGCACAGATACGCAGTATTTT	CASSFASTDTQYF
TRBV5-4	TRBD1	NA	TRBJ1-1	TGTGCCAGCAGCTCCTTTACAGGGGACACTGAAGCTTTCTTT	CASSSFTGDTEAFF
TRBV29-1	NA	NA	TRBJ1-1	TGCAGCGTTGAATGGGGAAACACTGAAGCTTTCTTT	CSVEWGNTEAFF
TRBV19	TRBD1	NA	TRBJ1-1	TGTGCCAGTAGCGTGGACAGGGCCACTGAAGCTTTCTTT	CASSVDRATEAFF
TRBV4-1	NA	NA	TRBJ1-2	TGCGCCAGCAGCCAAGATAGGTCAGGGGCCCTCTATGGCTACACCTTC	CASSQDRSGALYGYTF
TRBV7-9	NA	NA	TRBJ1-2	TGTGCCAGCAGCTTAGAGGTGCGGGGGGGCGAGGATGGCTACACCTTC	CASSLEVRGGEDGYTF
TRBV29-1	NA	NA	TRBJ1-1	TGCAGCGTTGAAGATAGGTGGGAAGCGAACACTGAAGCTTTCTTT	CSVEDRWEANTEAFF
TRBV5-1	NA	NA	TRBJ2-5	TGCGCCAGCAGCTTGACAGGAGGGATTGAGGTGACCCAGTACTTC	CASSLTGGIEVTQYF